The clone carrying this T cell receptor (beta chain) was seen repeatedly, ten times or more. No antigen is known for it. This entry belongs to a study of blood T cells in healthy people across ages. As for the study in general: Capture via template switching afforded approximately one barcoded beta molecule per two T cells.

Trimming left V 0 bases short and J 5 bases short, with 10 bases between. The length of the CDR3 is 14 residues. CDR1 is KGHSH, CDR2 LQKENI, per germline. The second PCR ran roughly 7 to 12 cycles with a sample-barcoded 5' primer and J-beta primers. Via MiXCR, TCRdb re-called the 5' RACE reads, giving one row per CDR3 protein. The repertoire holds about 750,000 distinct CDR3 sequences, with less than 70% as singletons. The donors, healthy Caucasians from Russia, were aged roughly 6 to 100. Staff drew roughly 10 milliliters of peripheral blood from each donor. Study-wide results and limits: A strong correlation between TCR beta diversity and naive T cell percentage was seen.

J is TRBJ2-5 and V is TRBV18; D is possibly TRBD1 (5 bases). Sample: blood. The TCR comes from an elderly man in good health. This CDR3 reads CASSPPKGRETQYF. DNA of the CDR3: TGTGCCAGCTCACCACCGAAGGGGCGCGAGACCCAGTACTTC.